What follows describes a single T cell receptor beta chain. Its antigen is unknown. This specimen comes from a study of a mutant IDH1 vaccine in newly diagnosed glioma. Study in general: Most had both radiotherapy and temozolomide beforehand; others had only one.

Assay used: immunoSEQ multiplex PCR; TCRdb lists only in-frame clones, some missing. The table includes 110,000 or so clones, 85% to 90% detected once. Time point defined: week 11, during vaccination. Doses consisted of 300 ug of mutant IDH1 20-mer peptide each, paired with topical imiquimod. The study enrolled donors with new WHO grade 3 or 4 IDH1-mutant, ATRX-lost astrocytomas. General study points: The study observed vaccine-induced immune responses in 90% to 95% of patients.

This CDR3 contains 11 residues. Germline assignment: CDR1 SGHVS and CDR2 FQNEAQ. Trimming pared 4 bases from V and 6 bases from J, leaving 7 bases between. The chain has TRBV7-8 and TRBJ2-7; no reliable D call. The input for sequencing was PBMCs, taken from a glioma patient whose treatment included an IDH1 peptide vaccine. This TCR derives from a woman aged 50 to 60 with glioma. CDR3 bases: TGTGCCAGCAGCTCCAAAACCGAGCAGTACTTC. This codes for CASSSKTEQYF.